The 9 T cell receptor beta chains given below trace back to one sample, sequenced in a study of control samples from healthy donors and cancer patients. TCRdb keeps only in-frame clones here, not all; method: immunoSEQ multiplex PCR. The table includes over 120,000 clones, around 94% detected once. Input material: PBMCs. Receptors originate from a man between 60 and 75 years old with colorectal cancer.

Remarks on this clone: One end of the junction does not line up with germline, which may come from a read error. The CDR3 loop reads CASTLSYGQYF. The CDR3 nucleotides are TGTGCCAGCACTCTTTCCTACGGGCAGTACTTC. The rearrangement joins TRBV2 to TRBJ2-7; D unresolved. Germline CDR1 reads SNHLY; CDR2 reads FYNNEI. The CDR3 totals 11 residues. The variable domain in full, completed from reference TRBV2 and TRBJ2-7, reads EPEVTQTPSHQVTQMGQEVILRCVPISNHLYFYWYRQILGQKVEFLVSFYNNEISEKSEIFDDQFSVERPDGSNFTLKIRSTKLEDSAMYFCASTLSYGQYFGPGTRLTVT.

The chain recombines TRBV7-6 with TRBJ2-7; a possible D gene is TRBD2 (7 bases). V lost 0 bases and J lost 0, with 15 bases in between. Germline-derived CDR1 and CDR2 are SGHVS and FNYEAQ. This CDR3 is 17 amino acids long. CDR3 DNA sequence: TGTGCCAGCAGCTTAGCTCCGGCGGGGGCTAGCTCCTACGAGCAGTACTTC. Translating it yields CASSLAPAGASSYEQYF.

The chain recombines TRBV5-6 with TRBJ1-1; no reliable D call. The CDR3 totals 15 residues. Germline V CDR1 and CDR2: SGHDT, YYEEEE. V lost 4 bases to trimming and J lost 0 bases, with 13 bases between them. The CDR3 DNA reads as TGTGCCAGCAGCCCCCTGGACCTCATGAACACTGAAGCTTTCTTT. Its translation is CASSPLDLMNTEAFF.

This rearrangement joins TRBV7-2 to TRBJ2-7; TRBD2 might be the D (5 bases). The CDR3 extends over 15 amino acids. CDR1 SGHTA and CDR2 FQGNSA come from the germline V gene. The germline V and J ends were trimmed by 5 bases and 2 bases, with 16 bases remaining between them. CDR3 loop: CASSPQASPAYEQYF. The CDR3, as DNA: TGTGCCAGCAGCCCCCAGGCTAGCCCTGCCTACGAGCAGTACTTC. Supplemented by reference TRBV7-2 and TRBJ2-7, the full variable domain reads GAGVSQSPSNKVTEKGKDVELRCDPISGHTALYWYRQSLGQGLEFLIYFQGNSAPDKSGLPSDRFSAERTGGSVSTLTIQRTQQEDSAVYLCASSPQASPAYEQYFGPGTRLTVT.

This chain uses TRBV4-1 with TRBJ1-5; D unclear. V was shortened by 1 base and J by 6 bases, with 4 bases between the two germline ends. CDR3 size: 12 residues. The germline V gene has CDR1 MGHRA and CDR2 YSYEKL. The chain's CDR3 is CASSQGAQPQHF. CDR3 bases: TGCGCCAGCAGCCAAGGGGCTCAGCCCCAGCATTTT.

The rearrangement joins TRBV27 to TRBJ2-1; 9 positions match TRBD2. Germline V gene data show CDR1 as MNHEY and CDR2 as SMNVEV (reference sequence). This CDR3 spans 17 amino acids. With 7 bases clipped from V and 0 bases from J, the junction kept 10 bases outside the gene matches. CDR3 sequence (DNA): TGTGCCAGCAAGGGACTAGCAAGCGGGGACTCCTACAATGAGCAGTTCTTC. It codes for CASKGLASGDSYNEQFF.

V gene TRBV18 combines with J gene TRBJ1-5, with 8 bases aligning to TRBD1. The CDR3 is 15 amino acids. V dropped 3 bases and J dropped 7; count of bases not matched to a gene: 8. CDR1 and CDR2 from the germline V gene are KGHSH and LQKENI. The CDR3 sequence is CASSPGQVGDQPQHF. For the CDR3, the DNA is TGTGCCAGCTCACCGGGACAGGTGGGCGACCAGCCCCAGCATTTT.

V gene TRBV19 combines with J gene TRBJ2-5; D is unclear. The CDR3 has 15 residues. CDR1 is LNHDA, CDR2 SQIVND, per germline (reference sequence). The V gene lost 6 bases and the J gene lost 3 bases, with 17 bases spanning the gap. The CDR3 is CASSLNFGLEETQYF. In DNA, the CDR3 is TGTGCCAGTAGCCTCAACTTTGGGTTAGAAGAGACCCAGTACTTC.

The chain combines TRBV6-5 with TRBJ2-7; perhaps D is TRBD1 or TRBD2 (5 bases each). V lost 0 bases and J 2 bases, leaving 11 bases between the germline ends. The CDR3 extends over 15 amino acids. CDR1 and CDR2 (germline): MNHEY, SVGAGI. The CDR3 nucleotides are TGTGCCAGCAGTTACTCGAGGGGTTCGGCCTACGAGCAGTACTTC. It yields the protein CASSYSRGSAYEQYF.